The following is a T cell receptor beta chain sequence with its context. Its target is unknown. The CDR3 spans 14 residues. V gave up 5 bases and J gave up 3 bases; unmatched junction bases: 5. Germline lookup yields CDR1 WSHSY and CDR2 SAAADI. Time point: pre-treatment sample, taken before nivolumab and TIL therapy. Sequencing used immunoSEQ v3. Sequencing was performed with immunoSEQ multiplex PCR; in TCRdb, only in-frame clones are kept and a portion is missing. The table shows 45,000 to 75,000 clones, with about two thirds occurring only once. The data were obtained in a study of TIL therapy for anti-PD-1-resistant metastatic lung cancer. Study summary: Median patient age was about 56, ranging about 35-80 years.

Study-wide findings and caveats: The baseline peripheral repertoire was partially replaced by infused TIL clonotypes that later decayed.

The sequence came from a person aged 25 to 85 with non-small cell lung cancer. The sequencing here drew on blood, taken at baseline. The V and J genes are TRBV10-2 and TRBJ2-7; 9 bases map to TRBD2. This CDR3 is CASSLSGRNYEQYF. The DNA of the CDR3 is TGCGCCAGCAGTCTCAGCGGGAGGAACTACGAGCAGTACTTC.